This T cell receptor beta chain comes out of a study of T cells in Graves' hyperthyroidism and ophthalmopathy. TCR beta CDR3 regions were amplified from RNA transcripts. When the TCR CDR3 underwent first-round RT-PCR, the HTBI primer set was used. TCRdb reanalysed the multiplex PCR reads using MiXCR and keeps one entry per CDR3 protein. The sample includes 350,000 to 450,000 distinct CDR3 sequences, 11% to 15% of them seen just once. Duration under 3 months, a NOSPECS grade of at least 4, and a Clinical Activity Score of at least 3 characterized the ophthalmopathy patients. For the diagnoses, clinical symptoms, serum thyroxine and TRAb, thyroid ultrasound and orbital computed tomography were used. V lost 3 bases, J lost 5 bases, and 10 bases lay in between. Germline lookup yields CDR1 KGHSH and CDR2 LQKENI. This CDR3 region has 14 residues. Study-wide results and limits: A model using 13 V-J features told ophthalmopathy apart from stable hyperthyroidism.

At least ten counts were recorded for this clonotype. What it binds is not known. The rearrangement links TRBV18 to TRBJ1-4, with D uncertain. The sequencing input was blood. This receptor was taken from a man between 45 and 60 years old with Graves' ophthalmopathy. The CDR3 here is CASSPWEGNEKLFF. For the CDR3, the DNA is TGTGCCAGCTCACCTTGGGAGGGAAATGAAAAACTGTTTTTT.